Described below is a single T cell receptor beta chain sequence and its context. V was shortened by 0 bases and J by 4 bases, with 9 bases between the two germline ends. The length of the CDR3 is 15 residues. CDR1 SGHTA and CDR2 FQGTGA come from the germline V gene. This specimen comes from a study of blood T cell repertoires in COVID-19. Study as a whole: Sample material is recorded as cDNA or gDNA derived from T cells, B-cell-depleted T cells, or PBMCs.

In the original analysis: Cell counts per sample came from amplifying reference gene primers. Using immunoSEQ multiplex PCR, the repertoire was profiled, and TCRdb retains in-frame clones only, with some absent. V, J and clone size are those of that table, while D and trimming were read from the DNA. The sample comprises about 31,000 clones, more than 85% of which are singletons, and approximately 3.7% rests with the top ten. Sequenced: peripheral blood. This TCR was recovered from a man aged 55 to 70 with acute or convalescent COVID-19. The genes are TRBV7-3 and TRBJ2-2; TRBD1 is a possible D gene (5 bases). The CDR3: CASSLTGAPTGELFF. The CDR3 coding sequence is TGTGCCAGCAGCTTAACAGGGGCGCCCACCGGGGAGCTGTTTTTT.